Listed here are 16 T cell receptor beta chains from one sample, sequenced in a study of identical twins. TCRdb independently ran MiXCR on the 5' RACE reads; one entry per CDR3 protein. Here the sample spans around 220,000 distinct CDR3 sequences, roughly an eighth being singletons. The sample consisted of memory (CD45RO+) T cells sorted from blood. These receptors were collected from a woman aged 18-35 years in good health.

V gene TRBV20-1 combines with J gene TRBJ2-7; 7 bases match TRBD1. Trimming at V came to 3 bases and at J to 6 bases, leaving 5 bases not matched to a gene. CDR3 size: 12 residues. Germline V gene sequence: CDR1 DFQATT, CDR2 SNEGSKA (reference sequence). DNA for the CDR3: TGCAGTGCTAGGAACCCAGGGGGCGAGCAGTACTTC. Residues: CSARNPGGEQYF.

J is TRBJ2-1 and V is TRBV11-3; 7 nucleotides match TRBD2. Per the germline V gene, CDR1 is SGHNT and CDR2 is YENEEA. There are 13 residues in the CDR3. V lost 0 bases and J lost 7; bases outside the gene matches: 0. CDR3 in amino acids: CASSLERENEQFF. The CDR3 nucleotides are TGTGCCAGCAGCTTAGAGCGGGAGAATGAGCAGTTCTTC.

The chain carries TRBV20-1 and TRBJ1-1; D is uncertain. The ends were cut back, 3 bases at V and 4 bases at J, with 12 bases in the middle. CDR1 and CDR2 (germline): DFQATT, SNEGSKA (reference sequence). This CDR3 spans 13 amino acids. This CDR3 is CSASGPSGTEAFF. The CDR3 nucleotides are TGCAGTGCTAGCGGACCTTCGGGCACTGAAGCTTTCTTT.

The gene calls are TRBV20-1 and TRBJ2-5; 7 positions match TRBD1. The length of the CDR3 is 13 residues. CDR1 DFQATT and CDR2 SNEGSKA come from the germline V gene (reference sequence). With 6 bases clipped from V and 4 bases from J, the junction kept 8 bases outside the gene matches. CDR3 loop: CSAIQTGRETQYF. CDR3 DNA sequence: TGCAGTGCAATACAGACAGGGCGAGAGACCCAGTACTTC.

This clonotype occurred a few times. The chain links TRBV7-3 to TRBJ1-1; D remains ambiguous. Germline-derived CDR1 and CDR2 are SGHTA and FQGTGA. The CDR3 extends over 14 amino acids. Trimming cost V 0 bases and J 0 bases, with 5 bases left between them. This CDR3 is CASSLTSMNTEAFF. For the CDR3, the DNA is TGTGCCAGCAGCTTAACTTCTATGAACACTGAAGCTTTCTTT.

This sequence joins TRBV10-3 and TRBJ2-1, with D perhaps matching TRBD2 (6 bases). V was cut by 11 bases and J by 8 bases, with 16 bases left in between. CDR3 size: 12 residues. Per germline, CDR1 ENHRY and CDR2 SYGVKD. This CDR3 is CAAGTLRHEQFF. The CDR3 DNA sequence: TGTGCCGCCGGGACTCTACGCCATGAGCAGTTCTTC.

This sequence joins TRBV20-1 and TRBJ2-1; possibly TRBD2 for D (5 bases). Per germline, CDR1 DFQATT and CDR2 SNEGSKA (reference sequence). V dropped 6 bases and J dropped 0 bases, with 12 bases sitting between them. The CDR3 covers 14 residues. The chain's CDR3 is CSADRGTSYNEQFF. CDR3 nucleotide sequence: TGCAGTGCGGATCGGGGAACCTCCTACAATGAGCAGTTCTTC.

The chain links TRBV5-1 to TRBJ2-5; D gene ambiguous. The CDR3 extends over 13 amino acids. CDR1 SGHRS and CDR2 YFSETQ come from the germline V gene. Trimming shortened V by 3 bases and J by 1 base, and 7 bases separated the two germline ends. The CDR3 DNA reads TGCGCCAGCAGCTCACATTTCCAAGAGACCCAGTACTTC. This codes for CASSSHFQETQYF.

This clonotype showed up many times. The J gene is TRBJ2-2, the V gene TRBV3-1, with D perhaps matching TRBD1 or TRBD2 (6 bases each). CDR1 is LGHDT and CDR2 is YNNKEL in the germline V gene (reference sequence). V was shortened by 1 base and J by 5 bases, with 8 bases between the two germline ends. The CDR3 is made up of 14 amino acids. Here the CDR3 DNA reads TGTGCCAGCAGCCAAGGAGGGGGGACCGGGGAGCTGTTTTTT. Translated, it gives CASSQGGGTGELFF.

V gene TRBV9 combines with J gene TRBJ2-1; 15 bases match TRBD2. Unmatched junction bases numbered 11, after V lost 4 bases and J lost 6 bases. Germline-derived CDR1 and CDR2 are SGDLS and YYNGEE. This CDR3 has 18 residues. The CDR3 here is CASSIHGLAGGPGNEQFF. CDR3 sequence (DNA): TGTGCCAGCAGCATCCACGGACTAGCGGGAGGGCCAGGCAATGAGCAGTTCTTC.

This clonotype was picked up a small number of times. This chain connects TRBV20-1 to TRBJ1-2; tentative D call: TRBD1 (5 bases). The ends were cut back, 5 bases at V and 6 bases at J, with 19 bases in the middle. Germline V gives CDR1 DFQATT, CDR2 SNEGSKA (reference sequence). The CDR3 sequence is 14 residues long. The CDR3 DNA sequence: TGCAGTGCTCTCCGATCGGGGGGAGGGAATGGCTACACCTTC. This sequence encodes CSALRSGGGNGYTF.

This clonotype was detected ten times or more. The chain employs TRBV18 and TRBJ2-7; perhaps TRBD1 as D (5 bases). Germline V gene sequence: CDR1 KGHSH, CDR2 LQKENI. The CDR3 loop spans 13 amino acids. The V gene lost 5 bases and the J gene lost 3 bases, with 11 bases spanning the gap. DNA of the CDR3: TGTGCCAGCTCATCAGCGCAGGGCTACGAGCAGTACTTC. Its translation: CASSSAQGYEQYF.

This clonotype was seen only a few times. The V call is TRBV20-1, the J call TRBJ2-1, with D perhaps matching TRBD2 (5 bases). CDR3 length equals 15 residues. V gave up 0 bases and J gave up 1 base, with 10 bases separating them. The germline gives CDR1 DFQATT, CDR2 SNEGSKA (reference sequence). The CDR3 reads CSARESRRSYNEQFF. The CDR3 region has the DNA TGCAGTGCTAGAGAGTCCCGGAGGTCCTACAATGAGCAGTTCTTC.

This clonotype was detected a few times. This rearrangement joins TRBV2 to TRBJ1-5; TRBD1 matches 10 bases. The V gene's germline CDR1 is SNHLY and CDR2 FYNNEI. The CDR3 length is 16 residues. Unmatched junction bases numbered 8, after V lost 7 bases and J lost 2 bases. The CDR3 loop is CASKGQGRWGNQPQHF. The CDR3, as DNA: TGTGCCAGCAAGGGACAGGGGAGGTGGGGCAATCAGCCCCAGCATTTT.

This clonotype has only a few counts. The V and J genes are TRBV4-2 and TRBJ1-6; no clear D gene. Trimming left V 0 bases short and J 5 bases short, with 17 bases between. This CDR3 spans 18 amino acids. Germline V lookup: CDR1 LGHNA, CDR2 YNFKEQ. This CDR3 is CASSQDSGEGANNSPLHF. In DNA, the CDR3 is TGTGCCAGCAGCCAAGATAGTGGCGAGGGAGCCAATAATTCACCCCTCCACTTT.

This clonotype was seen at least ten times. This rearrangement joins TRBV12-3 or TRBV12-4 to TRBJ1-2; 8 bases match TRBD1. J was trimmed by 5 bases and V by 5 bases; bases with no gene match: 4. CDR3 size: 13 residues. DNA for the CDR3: TGTGCCAGCAGTACCAGACAGGGGTATGGCTACACCTTC. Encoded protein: CASSTRQGYGYTF.